Sequencing of this TCR beta chain was carried out in a study of T cells in Graves' hyperthyroidism and ophthalmopathy. Study-wide results and limits: Before onset, by a median of around 6.4 months, the model predicted ophthalmopathy. Blood also showed most of the thyroid clonotypes that were expanded above 0.001.

RNA transcripts provided the source from which TCR beta CDR3 regions were amplified. Initially, a first-round RT-PCR of the TCR CDR3 employed the HTBI primer set. Using its own MiXCR run on the multiplex PCR reads, TCRdb lists one record per CDR3 protein. The table records more than 550,000 distinct CDR3 sequences, about 45% of them present only once. CDR3 size: 16 residues. Germline CDR1 and CDR2: LNHNV and YYDKDF (reference sequence). The V and J ends lost 3 bases and 4 bases, in that order; junction bases with no gene match: 11. This clonotype is a singleton in its sample. Its specificity is unknown.

The clonotype was recovered from an adult man with Graves' disease, either hyperthyroidism or ophthalmopathy (not recorded which). This rearrangement joins TRBV15 to TRBJ1-2; 7 bases fit TRBD1. Sequencing used peripheral blood or thyroid tissue (not recorded which). CDR3 protein: CATSSSGTDMVYGYTF. The CDR3 DNA sequence: TGTGCCACCAGCAGCTCCGGGACAGACATGGTCTATGGCTACACCTTC.